This T cell receptor beta chain is from a study of shared clonotypes between healthy human individuals. Study observations and caveats: Rarefaction showed sorted-subset sequencing was incomplete despite large depth. Across subsets, estimated richness was generally greater for naive than for memory populations. The authors expected sequencing depth to affect clonotype sharing among donors.

The authors loaded approximately 220 ng DNA, around 30,000 T cell genomes, into sorted-subset replicate PCRs. Profiled with immunoSEQ multiplex PCR; TCRdb holds only in-frame clones, not every one. The table lists roughly 2.2 million clones, 80% to 95% of them singletons. A remark on this clone: The antigen is undetermined.

V was pared by 0 bases and J by 2 bases, with 14 bases between. The V gene's germline CDR1 is SGHRS and CDR2 YFSETQ. The CDR3 covers 17 residues. The TCR comes from a man aged 18-30 years in good health. Some clones in this sample may be carry-over from other donors' samples. Specimen: naive CD4+ T cells from PBMCs. Subset specified: CD45RA+ positively selected. V gene TRBV5-1 combines with J gene TRBJ2-2; tentative D call: TRBD1 (5 bases). The CDR3 DNA reads TGCGCCAGCAGCTTGGGCCCCAGGGAAGGTAACACCGGGGAGCTGTTTTTT. It translates to CASSLGPREGNTGELFF.